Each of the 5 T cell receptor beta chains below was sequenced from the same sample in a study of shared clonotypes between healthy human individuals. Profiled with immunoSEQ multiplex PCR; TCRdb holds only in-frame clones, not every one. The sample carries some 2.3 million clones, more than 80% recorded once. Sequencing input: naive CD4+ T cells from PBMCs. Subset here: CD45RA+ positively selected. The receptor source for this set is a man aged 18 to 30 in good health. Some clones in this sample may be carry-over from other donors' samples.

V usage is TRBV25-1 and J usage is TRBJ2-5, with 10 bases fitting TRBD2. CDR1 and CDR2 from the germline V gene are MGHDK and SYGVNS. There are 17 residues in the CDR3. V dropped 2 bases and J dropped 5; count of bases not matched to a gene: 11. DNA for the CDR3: TGTGCCAGCAGTGAAGTGAAGCGGGAGGGCGTTTGGGAGACCCAGTACTTC. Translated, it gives CASSEVKREGVWETQYF.

This CDR3 is CAWSVRGAGTANTGELFF. CDR3 nucleotide sequence: TGTGCCTGGAGTGTTCGAGGGGCCGGGACAGCAAACACCGGGGAGCTGTTTTTT. The chain combines TRBV30 with TRBJ2-2, with TRBD1 matching over 7 bases. Losses at the gene ends were 0 bases for V and 2 bases for J; bases not matched to a gene: 12. CDR3 length: 18 amino acids. Germline V gives CDR1 GTSNPN, CDR2 SVGIG (reference sequence).

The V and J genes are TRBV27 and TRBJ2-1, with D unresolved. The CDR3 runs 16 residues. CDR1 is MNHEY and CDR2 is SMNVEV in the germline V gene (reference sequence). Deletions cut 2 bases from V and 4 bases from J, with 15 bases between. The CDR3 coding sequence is TGTGCCAGCAGTTTAGGCAGGCAATCAATTTACAATGAGCAGTTCTTC. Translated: CASSLGRQSIYNEQFF.

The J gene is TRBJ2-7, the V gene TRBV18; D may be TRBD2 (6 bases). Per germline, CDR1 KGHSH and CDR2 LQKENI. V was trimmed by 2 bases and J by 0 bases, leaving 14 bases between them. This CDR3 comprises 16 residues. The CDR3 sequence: CASSPRREESSYEQYF. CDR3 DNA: TGTGCCAGCTCACCAAGGAGGGAAGAAAGCTCCTACGAGCAGTACTTC. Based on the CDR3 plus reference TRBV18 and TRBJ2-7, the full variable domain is NAGVMQNPRHLVRRRGQEARLRCSPMKGHSHVYWYRQLPEEGLKFMVYLQKENIIDESGMPKERFSAEFPKEGPSILRIQQVVRGDSAAYFCASSPRREESSYEQYFGPGTRLTVT.

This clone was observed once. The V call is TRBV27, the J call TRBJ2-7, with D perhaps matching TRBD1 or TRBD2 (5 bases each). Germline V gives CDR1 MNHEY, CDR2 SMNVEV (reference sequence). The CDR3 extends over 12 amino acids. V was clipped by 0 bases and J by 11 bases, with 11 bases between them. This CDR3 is CASSLSRGVEYF. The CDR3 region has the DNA TGTGCCAGCAGTTTATCCCGGGGCGTCGAGTACTTC.